The rows below give T cell receptor beta chains drawn from one sample of a study of cytomegalovirus exposure and HLA in healthy donors. TCRdb keeps only in-frame clones here, not all; method: immunoSEQ multiplex PCR. The data contain about 82,000 clones, approximately 80% of them singletons. Sequencing was done on a sample of PBMCs. The receptors derive from a man aged 50 or older in good health and CMV-seronegative. Both conserved end residues are part of each CDR3. The D gene is left open where the match is weak. Size tells how often a clone was seen (once, few, many) or the class of an expanded clone, and some rows leave it out.

>TRBV7-3|TRBJ2-3|once|-
CASANGDGTDTQYF
TGTGCCAGCGCGAACGGGGATGGCACAGATACGCAGTATTTT
>TRBV6-1|TRBJ2-2|-|TRBD1
CASSPPGQGNRELFF
TGTGCCAGCAGTCCCCCGGGACAGGGTAACCGGGAGCTGTTTTTT
>TRBV5-1|TRBJ1-1|-|-
CASSLDFTEAFF
TGCGCCAGCAGCTTGGACTTCACTGAAGCTTTCTTT
>TRBV6-1|TRBJ1-3|few|-
CASSPNSGNTIYF
TGTGCCAGCAGTCCCAACTCTGGAAACACCATATATTTT
>TRBV5-1|TRBJ1-2|-|-
CASRSGEDGYTF
TGCGCCAGCAGGTCGGGGGAGGATGGCTACACCTTC
>TRBV6-5|TRBJ1-3|-|-
CASTVGGSSGNTIYF
TGTGCCAGCACCGTGGGGGGGTCCTCTGGAAACACCATATATTTT
>TRBV6-1|TRBJ2-2|-|-
CASSEQGPGELFF
TGTGCCAGCAGTGAGCAGGGCCCCGGGGAGCTGTTTTTT
>TRBV12-2|TRBJ1-2|once|-
CASRLEGTPRLGYTF
TGTGCAAGTCGCTTAGAGGGGACTCCAAGGCTGGGCTACACCTTC
>TRBV5-1|TRBJ2-3|-|-
CASSLAPEATQYF
TGCGCCAGCAGCTTGGCACCCGAGGCTACGCAGTATTTT
>TRBV5-4|TRBJ1-2|-|-
CASSLDGINYGYTF
TGTGCCAGCAGCTTGGACGGGATTAACTATGGCTACACCTTC
>TRBV6-5|TRBJ2-5|-|-
CASSYSREGVTQYF
TGTGCCAGCAGTTACTCGAGGGAGGGGGTGACCCAGTACTTC
>TRBV7-5|TRBJ1-1|few|-
CVRSPFLGGRYTEAFF
TGTGTCAGAAGCCCCTTTCTTGGGGGGAGGTACACTGAAGCTTTCTTT
>TRBV6-5|TRBJ1-1|many|-
CASIRPQGRPEAFF
TGTGCCAGCATCCGTCCACAGGGCCGGCCTGAAGCTTTCTTT
>TRBV5-5|TRBJ2-7|-|TRBD2
CASSLIGGSSYEQYF
TGTGCCAGCAGCTTGATCGGGGGGTCCTCCTACGAGCAGTACTTC
>TRBV6-5|TRBJ2-4|-|-
CASSYSRGAINIQYF
TGTGCCAGCAGTTATTCCAGGGGAGCTATAAACATTCAGTACTTC
>TRBV18|TRBJ1-5|-|-
CASSPRSIGSNQPQHF
TGTGCCAGCTCACCCCGCTCTATCGGGAGCAATCAGCCCCAGCATTTT
>TRBV28|TRBJ1-6|-|-
CASSLPGGNSPLHF
TGTGCCAGCAGTCTACCAGGTGGCAATTCACCCCTCCACTTT
>TRBV4-1|TRBJ2-5|-|-
CASSQDRGTQETQYF
TGCGCCAGCAGCCAAGACCGAGGAACCCAAGAGACCCAGTACTTC
>TRBV18|TRBJ1-5|few|-
CASSPGGDGNQPQHF
TGTGCCAGCTCACCGGGGGGAGATGGCAATCAGCCCCAGCATTTT
>TRBV5-1|TRBJ1-1|-|-
CASSVDGRVGAFF
TGCGCCAGCAGCGTGGACGGGAGGGTCGGAGCTTTCTTT
>TRBV5-1|TRBJ2-2|-|TRBD2
CASSNRTSGATGELFF
TGCGCCAGCAGCAATAGGACTAGCGGGGCCACCGGGGAGCTGTTTTTT
>TRBV28|TRBJ2-1|-|-
CASSASARPGYNEQFF
TGTGCCAGCAGTGCTTCTGCCCGCCCCGGCTACAATGAGCAGTTCTTC
>TRBV6-5|TRBJ1-2|-|-
CASSSQVLYGYTF
TGTGCCAGCAGTTCGCAGGTTCTCTATGGCTACACCTTC
>TRBV6-1|TRBJ2-2|-|-
CASSETFSVSGLFF
TGTGCCAGCAGTGAAACCTTCTCCGTATCGGGGCTGTTTTTT
>TRBV7-8|TRBJ2-3|-|-
CASSLGGGLPPDTQYF
TGTGCCAGCAGCTTAGGCGGGGGCCTCCCCCCAGATACGCAGTATTTT
>TRBV19|TRBJ2-2|-|TRBD1
CASSAHSGQDSGELFF
TGTGCCAGTAGTGCCCACTCGGGACAGGACTCCGGGGAGCTGTTTTTT
>TRBV7-9|TRBJ1-2|-|-
CASSPHDGYTF
TGTGCCAGCAGTCCCCATGATGGCTACACCTTC
>TRBV4-2|TRBJ2-3|-|-
CASSPWRGADTQYF
TGTGCCAGCAGCCCCTGGAGAGGCGCAGATACGCAGTATTTT
>TRBV30|TRBJ1-2|-|-
CAWNSNYGYTF
TGTGCCTGGAACTCAAACTATGGCTACACCTTC
>TRBV29-1|TRBJ1-1|-|TRBD1
CSSGQGSTEAFF
TGCAGCTCGGGACAGGGGAGCACTGAAGCTTTCTTT
>TRBV30|TRBJ1-3|once|TRBD1
CAWSTTGGNTIYF
TGTGCCTGGAGTACGACAGGGGGAAACACCATATATTTT
>TRBV2|TRBJ2-1|-|TRBD1
CASANGQGPTFF
TGTGCCAGCGCAAACGGACAGGGCCCTACGTTCTTC
>TRBV4-3|TRBJ2-1|-|-
CASSQDANLYNEQFF
TGCGCCAGCAGCCAAGATGCGAATCTATACAATGAGCAGTTCTTC
>TRBV2|TRBJ2-5|-|-
CASNRAGWAQYF
TGTGCCAGCAACAGGGCGGGTTGGGCCCAGTACTTC
>TRBV7-9|TRBJ1-3|-|-
CASSLESGSGNTIYF
TGTGCCAGCAGCTTAGAATCGGGGTCGGGAAACACCATATATTTT
>TRBV2|TRBJ2-7|-|-
CAAGPGGTYEQYF
TGTGCCGCGGGGCCAGGGGGAACCTACGAGCAGTACTTC
>TRBV2|TRBJ1-5|few|-
CASRGAVGEPQHF
TGTGCCAGCAGGGGGGCAGTCGGAGAACCCCAGCATTTT
>TRBV7-9|TRBJ2-7|-|-
CASSYSGGAYEQYF
TGTGCCAGCAGCTATTCGGGGGGCGCCTACGAGCAGTACTTC
>TRBV4-1|TRBJ2-3|-|-
CASSQAAGSSTDTQYF
TGCGCCAGCAGCCAAGCTGCAGGTTCCAGCACAGATACGCAGTATTTT
>TRBV9|TRBJ2-1|-|TRBD2
CASSGTGTSTSGEQFF
TGTGCCAGCAGCGGAACCGGGACTAGCACCTCCGGGGAGCAGTTCTTC
>TRBV9|TRBJ1-2|-|-
CASNLGGEAYGYTF
TGTGCCAGCAATTTGGGGGGGGAGGCCTATGGCTACACCTTC
>TRBV19|TRBJ2-2|once|TRBD1
CASSMSPGTGGAGELFF
TGTGCCAGTAGTATGTCCCCCGGGACAGGGGGCGCCGGGGAGCTGTTTTTT
>TRBV7-5|TRBJ1-2|-|-
CVRSNPTGGYTF
TGTGTCAGAAGCAACCCGACGGGGGGCTACACCTTC
>TRBV7-9|TRBJ2-2|-|TRBD2
CASSSPGRTGELFF
TGTGCCAGCAGCTCCCCCGGGAGGACCGGGGAGCTGTTTTTT
>TRBV4-1|TRBJ2-3|few|TRBD2
CASSQDRAGGTDTQYF
TGCGCCAGCAGCCAAGATAGGGCGGGGGGCACAGATACGCAGTATTTT
>TRBV30|TRBJ2-1|-|-
CAWSPGQTSYNEQFF
TGTGCCTGGAGTCCCGGACAGACCTCCTACAATGAGCAGTTCTTC
>TRBV7-9|TRBJ2-6|-|TRBD2
CSSSNSGTYSGANVLTF
TGTTCCAGCAGTAACAGCGGGACGTACTCTGGGGCCAACGTCCTGACTTTC
>TRBV9|TRBJ2-3|-|-
CASSVDGGGARRDTQYF
TGTGCCAGCAGCGTAGACGGAGGGGGGGCGCGGAGGGATACGCAGTATTTT
>TRBV10-3|TRBJ2-5|-|-
CAIRDSSQETQYF
TGTGCCATCAGGGACAGCTCACAAGAGACCCAGTACTTC
>TRBV2|TRBJ2-2|-|-
CASTYRGTGELFF
TGTGCCAGCACCTACCGGGGCACCGGGGAGCTGTTTTTT
>TRBV18|TRBJ2-7|-|TRBD1
CASSPFETGASYEQYF
TGTGCCAGCTCACCATTCGAAACAGGGGCCTCCTACGAGCAGTACTTC
>TRBV25-1|TRBJ2-3|-|TRBD2
CASSPLAGTDTQYF
TGTGCCAGCAGCCCGCTAGCGGGAACAGATACGCAGTATTTT